The rows below give T cell receptor beta chains drawn from one sample of a study of tumor-infiltrating lymphocytes in localized non-small cell lung cancer. Repertoires were generated with immunoSEQ multiplex PCR, while TCRdb's copy carries only in-frame clones and drops some. The table shows approximately 3,200 clones, with less than 70% occurring only once. Sequenced: uninvolved lung tissue not adjacent to the tumor. These receptors were obtained from a human donor with non-small cell lung cancer. The CDR3 runs from the conserved cysteine through the conserved F or W. Each record gives: J gene, D gene, clone size, V gene, CDR3 protein, CDR3 DNA. The D gene is left open where the match is weak. Size values are once, few and many counts, or a class for expanded clones, and some rows have none.

J: TRBJ1-6; D: TRBD1; size: few; V: TRBV6-5; CDR3: CASRRQGLDNSPLHF; DNA: TGTGCCAGCAGGCGACAGGGATTGGATAATTCACCCCTCCACTTT
J: TRBJ1-2; D: TRBD1; size: NA; V: TRBV9; CDR3: CATASGAGGADGYTF; DNA: TGTGCCACCGCCTCAGGGGCAGGGGGCGCGGATGGCTACACCTTC
J: TRBJ2-5; D: NA; size: few; V: TRBV5-1; CDR3: CASSLGVTLGETQYF; DNA: TGCGCCAGCAGCTTGGGGGTGACGTTAGGAGAGACCCAGTACTTC
J: TRBJ2-7; D: NA; size: few; V: TRBV7-9; CDR3: CASSLSQAGYEQYF; DNA: TGTGCCAGCAGCTTATCTCAAGCGGGCTACGAGCAGTACTTC
J: TRBJ2-3; D: TRBD1; size: once; V: TRBV4-3; CDR3: CASSQGARQGHTDTQYF; DNA: TGCGCCAGCAGCCAAGGTGCGCGACAGGGCCACACAGATACGCAGTATTTT
J: TRBJ1-2; D: TRBD1; size: medium-sized; V: TRBV7-6; CDR3: CASSLSETGGGYTF; DNA: TGTGCCAGCAGCCTGTCTGAGACAGGGGGTGGCTACACCTTC
J: TRBJ2-7; D: TRBD2; size: NA; V: TRBV27; CDR3: CASSLRGGGAHEQYF; DNA: TGTGCCAGCAGTTTACGAGGCGGGGGGGCCCACGAGCAGTACTTC
J: TRBJ2-2; D: NA; size: NA; V: TRBV19; CDR3: CASSITRRDTGELFF; DNA: TGTGCCAGTAGTATAACGCGGCGGGACACCGGGGAGCTGTTTTTT
J: TRBJ2-7; D: NA; size: NA; V: TRBV28; CDR3: CASSPPPPGAFYEQYF; DNA: TGTGCCAGCAGTCCACCCCCCCCTGGGGCCTTCTACGAGCAGTACTTC
J: TRBJ1-4; D: NA; size: NA; V: TRBV5-1; CDR3: CASSLGGPAKLFF; DNA: TGCGCCAGCAGCTTAGGCGGCCCAGCAAAACTGTTTTTT
J: TRBJ1-1; D: NA; size: few; V: TRBV5-4; CDR3: CASSAGTSEAFF; DNA: TGTGCCAGCAGCGCCGGGACTTCTGAAGCTTTCTTT
J: TRBJ2-7; D: TRBD1; size: NA; V: TRBV5-5; CDR3: CASSVTGTSYEQYF; DNA: TGTGCCAGCAGCGTGACAGGGACAAGTTACGAGCAGTACTTC
J: TRBJ2-2; D: NA; size: NA; V: TRBV30; CDR3: CAWSVNPGPNTGELFF; DNA: TGTGCCTGGAGTGTTAATCCAGGCCCGAACACCGGGGAGCTGTTTTTT
J: TRBJ1-2; D: NA; size: few; V: TRBV12-1; CDR3: CASRTNWPTGNYGYTF; DNA: TGTGCCAGCAGAACCAACTGGCCCACAGGGAACTATGGCTACACCTTC
J: TRBJ2-5; D: NA; size: NA; V: TRBV7-6; CDR3: CASSFQEETQYF; DNA: TGTGCCAGCAGCTTCCAGGAGGAGACCCAGTACTTC
J: TRBJ2-1; D: NA; size: NA; V: TRBV27; CDR3: CASRRTSGGSYNEQFF; DNA: TGTGCCAGCAGGAGGACCTCCGGGGGCTCCTACAATGAGCAGTTCTTC
J: TRBJ1-2; D: TRBD1; size: NA; V: TRBV6-1; CDR3: CASSESSGQGTYGYTF; DNA: TGTGCCAGCAGTGAATCCTCGGGACAGGGGACCTATGGCTACACCTTC
J: TRBJ2-7; D: TRBD1; size: NA; V: TRBV27; CDR3: CASSTGQGPSEQYF; DNA: TGTGCCAGCAGCACGGGACAGGGGCCCTCCGAGCAGTACTTC
J: TRBJ1-2; D: TRBD1; size: once; V: TRBV6-1; CDR3: CASRAYWGQRNGYTF; DNA: TGTGCCAGCAGGGCCTACTGGGGACAGCGCAATGGCTACACCTTC
J: TRBJ1-2; D: TRBD1; size: NA; V: TRBV7-8; CDR3: CASSLKAGGGYTF; DNA: TGTGCCAGCAGCTTAAAGGCAGGGGGCGGCTACACCTTC
J: TRBJ2-1; D: TRBD2; size: NA; V: TRBV6-1; CDR3: CASRKGLAGINEQFF; DNA: TGTGCCAGCAGAAAGGGACTAGCGGGGATCAATGAGCAGTTCTTC
J: TRBJ1-1; D: NA; size: few; V: TRBV29-1; CDR3: CSAGGETEAFF; DNA: TGCAGCGCTGGAGGGGAGACTGAAGCTTTCTTT
J: TRBJ2-7; D: NA; size: NA; V: TRBV28; CDR3: CASSPGPLYEQYF; DNA: TGTGCCAGCAGCCCAGGACCGCTCTACGAGCAGTACTTC
J: TRBJ2-1; D: NA; size: NA; V: TRBV7-2; CDR3: CASSASSYNEQFF; DNA: TGTGCCAGCAGCGCTAGCTCCTACAATGAGCAGTTCTTC
J: TRBJ1-2; D: TRBD1; size: few; V: TRBV28; CDR3: CASSTKQGNDYGYTF; DNA: TGTGCCAGCAGTACTAAACAGGGGAATGACTATGGCTACACCTTC
J: TRBJ2-3; D: TRBD1; size: NA; V: TRBV29-1; CDR3: CSVAGGQGIPDTQYF; DNA: TGCAGCGTCGCCGGTGGACAGGGCATACCAGATACGCAGTATTTT
J: TRBJ2-3; D: TRBD2; size: NA; V: TRBV5-4; CDR3: CAVAGVAGGLSTDTQYF; DNA: TGTGCCGTGGCCGGGGTAGCGGGGGGGCTTAGCACAGATACGCAGTATTTT
J: TRBJ2-5; D: NA; size: NA; V: TRBV2; CDR3: CASSRETQYF; DNA: TGTGCCAGCAGTCGGGAGACCCAGTACTTC
J: TRBJ1-1; D: NA; size: few; V: TRBV19; CDR3: CASSIEATEAFF; DNA: TGTGCCAGTAGTATAGAGGCCACTGAAGCTTTCTTT
J: TRBJ2-7; D: NA; size: large; V: TRBV4-1; CDR3: CASSWDGSYEQYF; DNA: TGCGCCAGCAGCTGGGACGGCTCCTACGAGCAGTACTTC
J: TRBJ2-5; D: TRBD1; size: NA; V: TRBV29-1; CDR3: CSVEEDRGRSETQYF; DNA: TGCAGCGTTGAAGAAGACAGGGGAAGATCAGAGACCCAGTACTTC
J: TRBJ1-6; D: NA; size: medium-sized; V: TRBV28; CDR3: CASRAPSAAVLHF; DNA: TGTGCCAGCAGAGCCCCCTCTGCAGCGGTCCTCCACTTT
J: TRBJ1-6; D: NA; size: NA; V: TRBV6-5; CDR3: CASTEKGSPLHF; DNA: TGTGCCAGCACCGAGAAGGGATCACCCCTCCACTTT
J: TRBJ1-2; D: NA; size: few; V: TRBV7-9; CDR3: CASSRPVTGLGYTF; DNA: TGTGCCAGCAGCCGCCCCGTAACAGGGCTCGGCTACACCTTC
J: TRBJ2-7; D: NA; size: NA; V: TRBV6-5; CDR3: CASTDLAGEQYF; DNA: TGTGCCAGCACTGATTTAGCAGGCGAGCAGTACTTC
J: TRBJ2-3; D: NA; size: NA; V: TRBV2; CDR3: CASSGDSTDTQYF; DNA: TGTGCCAGCAGTGGGGACAGCACAGATACGCAGTATTTT
J: TRBJ2-7; D: NA; size: NA; V: TRBV27; CDR3: CASSFEAGAKRREQYF; DNA: TGTGCCAGCAGTTTCGAGGCAGGGGCTAAGAGAAGGGAGCAGTACTTC
J: TRBJ2-2; D: NA; size: NA; V: TRBV5-1; CDR3: CASIDRAGGGELFF; DNA: TGCGCCAGCATCGATCGGGCCGGAGGCGGGGAGCTGTTTTTT
J: TRBJ2-1; D: NA; size: few; V: TRBV14; CDR3: CASSRTVSSYNEQFF; DNA: TGTGCCAGCAGCCGGACAGTGAGCTCCTACAATGAGCAGTTCTTC
J: TRBJ2-3; D: TRBD2; size: NA; V: TRBV2; CDR3: CASSLAGGIDTQYF; DNA: TGTGCCAGCAGTTTAGCGGGAGGGATAGATACGCAGTATTTT
J: TRBJ2-7; D: NA; size: NA; V: TRBV5-1; CDR3: CASSLASSEQYF; DNA: TGCGCCAGCAGCTTGGCCTCTTCCGAGCAGTACTTC
J: TRBJ1-4; D: NA; size: NA; V: TRBV6-5; CDR3: CASSYSIRGFGEKLFF; DNA: TGTGCCAGCAGTTACTCGATTAGGGGGTTCGGAGAAAAACTGTTTTTT
J: TRBJ2-7; D: NA; size: once; V: TRBV28; CDR3: CASSLAGAVYLYEQYF; DNA: TGTGCCAGCAGTTTGGCAGGGGCAGTTTACCTTTACGAGCAGTACTTC
J: TRBJ1-1; D: NA; size: few; V: TRBV2; CDR3: CASSEPVNTEAFF; DNA: TGTGCCAGCAGTGAACCGGTGAACACTGAAGCTTTCTTT
J: TRBJ1-1; D: NA; size: NA; V: TRBV5-1; CDR3: CASSLAGQGNRDEAFF; DNA: TGCGCCAGCAGCTTGGCCGGGCAGGGTAATAGGGATGAAGCTTTCTTT
J: TRBJ1-5; D: NA; size: NA; V: TRBV2; CDR3: CASSEPNQPQHF; DNA: TGTGCCAGCAGTGAGCCAAATCAGCCCCAGCATTTT
J: TRBJ2-7; D: TRBD2; size: NA; V: TRBV27; CDR3: CASSLQKQAGLAGGVYEQYF; DNA: TGTGCCAGCAGTCTGCAGAAACAAGCTGGACTAGCGGGAGGTGTGTACGAGCAGTACTTC
J: TRBJ2-3; D: NA; size: NA; V: TRBV20-1; CDR3: CSAETTDTQYF; DNA: TGCAGTGCTGAGACTACAGATACGCAGTATTTT
J: TRBJ1-2; D: NA; size: few; V: TRBV27; CDR3: CASSSLAGGDYGYTF; DNA: TGTGCCAGCAGTTCACTGGCGGGGGGCGACTATGGCTACACCTTC